The clone carrying this T cell receptor (beta chain) has only one observation. Its antigen is unknown. The CDR3 extends over 14 amino acids. After removal of 6 bases from V and 5 bases from J, the junction contained 7 bases not matched to a gene. Per germline, CDR1 MDHEN and CDR2 SYDVKM. The sample originates from a study of graft-versus-host responses after intestinal transplantation. Overall study results and limits: Detection of GvH clones occurred in recipient marrow, and some had their first appearance in ileum or blood.

The method was immunoSEQ multiplex PCR; TCRdb's version includes in-frame clones alone and lacks a portion of them. The profile shows tens of thousands of clones, more than 75% of them singletons. The V and J genes are TRBV28 and TRBJ1-5; TRBD1 matches at 7 bases. The source is a human donor who received an intestinal transplant. The input for sequencing was unstimulated CD4+ T cells sorted from spleen or lymph node cells, taken before intestinal transplant. The CDR3 sequence: CASRRQGMDQPQHF. The CDR3 nucleotides read TGTGCCAGCAGGAGACAGGGTATGGATCAGCCCCAGCATTTT.